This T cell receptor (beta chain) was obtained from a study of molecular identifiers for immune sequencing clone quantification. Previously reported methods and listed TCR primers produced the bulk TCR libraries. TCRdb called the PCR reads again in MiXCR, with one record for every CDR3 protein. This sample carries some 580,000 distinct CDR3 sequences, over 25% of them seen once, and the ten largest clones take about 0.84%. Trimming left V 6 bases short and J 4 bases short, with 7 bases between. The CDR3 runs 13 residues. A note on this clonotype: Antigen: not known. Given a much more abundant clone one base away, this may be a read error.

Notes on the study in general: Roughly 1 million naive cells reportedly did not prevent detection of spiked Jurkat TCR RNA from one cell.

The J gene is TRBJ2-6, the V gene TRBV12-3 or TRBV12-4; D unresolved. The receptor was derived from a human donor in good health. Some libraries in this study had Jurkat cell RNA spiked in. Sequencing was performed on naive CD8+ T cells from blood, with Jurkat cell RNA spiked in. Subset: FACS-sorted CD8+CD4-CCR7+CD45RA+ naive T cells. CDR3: CASRDPGANVLTF. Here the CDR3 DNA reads TGTGCCAGCAGAGACCCCGGGGCCAACGTCCTGACTTTC.